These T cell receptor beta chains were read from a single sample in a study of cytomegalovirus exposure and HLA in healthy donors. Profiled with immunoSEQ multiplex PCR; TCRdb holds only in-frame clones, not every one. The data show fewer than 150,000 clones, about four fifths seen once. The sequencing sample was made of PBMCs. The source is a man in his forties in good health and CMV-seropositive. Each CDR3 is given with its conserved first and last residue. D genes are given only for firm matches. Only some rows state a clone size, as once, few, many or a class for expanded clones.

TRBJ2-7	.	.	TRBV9	TGTGCCAGCAGCGATAGCGGTGAGTCCTACGAGCAGTACTTC	CASSDSGESYEQYF
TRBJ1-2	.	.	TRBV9	TGTGCCAGCAGCCCTCAGGGGAATAACTATGGCTACACCTTC	CASSPQGNNYGYTF
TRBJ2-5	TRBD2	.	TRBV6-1	TGTGCCAGCAGTGGGTACGGGACTAGCGGACAAGAGACCCAGTACTTC	CASSGYGTSGQETQYF
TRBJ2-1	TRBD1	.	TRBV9	TGTGCCAGCAGCCTGGACAGGGGTTCCTACAATGAGCAGTTCTTC	CASSLDRGSYNEQFF
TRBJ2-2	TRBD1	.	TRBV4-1	TGCGCCAGCAGGCCGACAGGGGTACACACCGGGGAGCTGTTTTTT	CASRPTGVHTGELFF
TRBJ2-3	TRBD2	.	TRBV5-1	TGCGCCAGCAGCTTTAGCCTAGCGGGTGGGAGCGCAGATACGCAGTATTTT	CASSFSLAGGSADTQYF
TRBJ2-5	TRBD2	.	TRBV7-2	TGTGCCAGCACCACGGGGTGGTGGCAGCGGGATAAAGAGACCCAGTACTTC	CASTTGWWQRDKETQYF
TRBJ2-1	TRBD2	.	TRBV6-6	TGTGCCAGCAGTCCCAGGACTAGCGGAGTTAGCAATGAGCAGTTCTTC	CASSPRTSGVSNEQFF
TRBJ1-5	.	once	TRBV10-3	TGTGCCATCGGTCGGGAGATTTATCAGCCCCAGCATTTT	CAIGREIYQPQHF
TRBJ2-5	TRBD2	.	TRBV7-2	TGTACCAGCAGCTTAGGGGCCCCTAGCGGGGGGAAGACCCAGTACTTC	CTSSLGAPSGGKTQYF
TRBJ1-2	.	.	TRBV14	TGTGCCAGCAGCCATGTTGGGCAGGGGTTCTATGGCTACACCTTC	CASSHVGQGFYGYTF
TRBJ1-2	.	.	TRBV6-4	TGTGCCAGCAGCTCAGGGTTGGGCTATGGCTACACCTTC	CASSSGLGYGYTF
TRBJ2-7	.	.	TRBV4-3	TGCGCCAGCAGCCAAGGGACAACCTACGAGCAGTACTTC	CASSQGTTYEQYF
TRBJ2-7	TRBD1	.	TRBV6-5	TGTGCCAGCAGACGATGGGACAGGGCCTACGAGCAGTACTTC	CASRRWDRAYEQYF
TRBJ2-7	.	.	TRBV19	TGTGCCAGTAGTATAGATGGGACACCGAAGCAGTACTTC	CASSIDGTPKQYF
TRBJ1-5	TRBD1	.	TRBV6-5	TGTGCCAGCAGTACCTACGGGACAGAAAATCAGCCCCAGCATTTT	CASSTYGTENQPQHF
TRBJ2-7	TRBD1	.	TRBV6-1	TGTGCCAGCAGTGCACAGGGGGATAGCTCCTACGAGCAGTACTTC	CASSAQGDSSYEQYF
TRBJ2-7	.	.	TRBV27	TGTGCCAGTAGCTCCCCACGGCTGGACGAGCAGTACTTC	CASSSPRLDEQYF